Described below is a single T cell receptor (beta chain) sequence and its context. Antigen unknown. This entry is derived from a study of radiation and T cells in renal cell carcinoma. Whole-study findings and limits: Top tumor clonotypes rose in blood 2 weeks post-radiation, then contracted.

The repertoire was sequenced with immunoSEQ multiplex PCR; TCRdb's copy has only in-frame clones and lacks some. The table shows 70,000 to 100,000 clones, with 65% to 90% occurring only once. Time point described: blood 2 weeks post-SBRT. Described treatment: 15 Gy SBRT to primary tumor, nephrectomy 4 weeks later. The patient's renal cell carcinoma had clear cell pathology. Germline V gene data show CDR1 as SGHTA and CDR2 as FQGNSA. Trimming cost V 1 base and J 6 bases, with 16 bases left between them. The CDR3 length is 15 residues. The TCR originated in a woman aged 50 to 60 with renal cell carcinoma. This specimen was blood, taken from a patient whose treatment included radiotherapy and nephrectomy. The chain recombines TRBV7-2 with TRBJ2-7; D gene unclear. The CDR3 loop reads CASSLVQARTGEQYF. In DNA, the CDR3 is TGTGCCAGCAGCTTAGTTCAAGCACGGACCGGCGAGCAGTACTTC.